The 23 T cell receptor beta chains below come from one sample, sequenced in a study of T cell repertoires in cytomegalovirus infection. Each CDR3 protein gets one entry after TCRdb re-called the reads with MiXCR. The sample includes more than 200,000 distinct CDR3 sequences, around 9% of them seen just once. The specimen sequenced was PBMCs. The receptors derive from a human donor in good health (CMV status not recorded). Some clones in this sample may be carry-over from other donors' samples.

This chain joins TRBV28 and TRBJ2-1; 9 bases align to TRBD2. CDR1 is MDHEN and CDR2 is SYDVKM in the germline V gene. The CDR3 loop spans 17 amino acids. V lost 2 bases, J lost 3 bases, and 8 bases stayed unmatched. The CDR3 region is CASSLTGTSRSYNEQFF. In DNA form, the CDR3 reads TGTGCCAGCAGTTTAACCGGGACTAGCCGCAGCTACAATGAGCAGTTCTTC.

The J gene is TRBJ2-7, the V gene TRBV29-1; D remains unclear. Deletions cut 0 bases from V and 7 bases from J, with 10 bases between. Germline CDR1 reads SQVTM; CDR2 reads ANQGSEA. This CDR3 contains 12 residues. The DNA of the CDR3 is TGCAGCGTTGAAGAGAGTTCTAGGGAGCAGTACTTC. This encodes CSVEESSREQYF.

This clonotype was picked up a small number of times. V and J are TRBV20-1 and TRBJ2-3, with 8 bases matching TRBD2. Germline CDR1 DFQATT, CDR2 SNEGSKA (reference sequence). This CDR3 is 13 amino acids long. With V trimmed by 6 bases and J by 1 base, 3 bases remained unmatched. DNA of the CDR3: TGCAGTGCCGCGGGGGGTGGCACAGATACGCAGTATTTT. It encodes CSAAGGGTDTQYF.

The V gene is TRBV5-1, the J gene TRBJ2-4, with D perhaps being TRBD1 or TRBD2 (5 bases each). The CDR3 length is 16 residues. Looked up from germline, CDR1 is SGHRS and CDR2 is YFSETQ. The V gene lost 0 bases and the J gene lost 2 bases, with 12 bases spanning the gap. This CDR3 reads CASSLGGGSPKNIQYF. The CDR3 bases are TGCGCCAGCAGCTTGGGTGGGGGATCCCCCAAAAACATTCAGTACTTC.

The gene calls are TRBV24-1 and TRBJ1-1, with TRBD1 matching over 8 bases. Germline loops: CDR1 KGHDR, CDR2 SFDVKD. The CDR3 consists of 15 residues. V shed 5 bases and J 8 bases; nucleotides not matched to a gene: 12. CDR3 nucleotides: TGTGCCACCAGTGCGTCGACAGGGGACAAAAGCGAAGCTTTCTTT. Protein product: CATSASTGDKSEAFF.

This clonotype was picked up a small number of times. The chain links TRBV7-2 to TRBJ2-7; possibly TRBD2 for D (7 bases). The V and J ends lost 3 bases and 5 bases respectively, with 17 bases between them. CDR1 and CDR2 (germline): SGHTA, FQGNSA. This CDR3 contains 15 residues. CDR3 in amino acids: CASSFVGGGGNEQYF. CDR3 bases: TGTGCCAGCAGCTTTGTAGGGGGGGGGGGCAACGAGCAGTACTTC.

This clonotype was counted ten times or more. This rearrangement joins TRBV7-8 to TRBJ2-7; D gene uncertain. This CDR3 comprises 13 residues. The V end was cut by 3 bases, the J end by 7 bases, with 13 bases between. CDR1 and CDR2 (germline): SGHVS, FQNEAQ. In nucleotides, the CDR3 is TGTGCCAGCAGCTTTCGCTACCTCCAGGAGCAGTACTTC. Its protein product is CASSFRYLQEQYF.

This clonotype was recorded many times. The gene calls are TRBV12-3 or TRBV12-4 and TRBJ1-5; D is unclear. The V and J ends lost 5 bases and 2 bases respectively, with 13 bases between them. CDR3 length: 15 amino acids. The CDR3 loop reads CASSTGSIGNQPQHF. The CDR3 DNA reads TGTGCCAGCAGTACGGGTTCAATCGGCAATCAGCCCCAGCATTTT.

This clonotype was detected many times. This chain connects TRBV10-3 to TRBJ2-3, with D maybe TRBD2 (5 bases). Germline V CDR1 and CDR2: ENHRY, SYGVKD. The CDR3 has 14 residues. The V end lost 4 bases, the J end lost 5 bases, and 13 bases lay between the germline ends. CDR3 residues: CAISAGEKRDTQYF. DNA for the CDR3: TGTGCCATCAGTGCCGGGGAGAAGAGAGATACGCAGTATTTT.

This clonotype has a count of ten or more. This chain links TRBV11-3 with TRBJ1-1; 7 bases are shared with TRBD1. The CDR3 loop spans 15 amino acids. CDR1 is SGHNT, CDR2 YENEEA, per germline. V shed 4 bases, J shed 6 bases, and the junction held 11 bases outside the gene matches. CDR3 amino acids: CASSSGGQVGAEAFF. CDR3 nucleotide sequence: TGTGCCAGCAGCTCTGGTGGACAGGTCGGGGCTGAAGCTTTCTTT.

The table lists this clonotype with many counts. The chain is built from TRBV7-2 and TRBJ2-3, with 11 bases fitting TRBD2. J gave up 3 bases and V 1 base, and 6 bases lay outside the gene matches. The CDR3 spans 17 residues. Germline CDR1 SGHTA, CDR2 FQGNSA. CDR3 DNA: TGTGCCAGCAGCTTAGGATCGGCTAGCGGGGGGACAGATACGCAGTATTTT. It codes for CASSLGSASGGTDTQYF. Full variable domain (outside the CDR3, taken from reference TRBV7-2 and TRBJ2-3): GAGVSQSPSNKVTEKGKDVELRCDPISGHTALYWYRQSLGQGLEFLIYFQGNSAPDKSGLPSDRFSAERTGGSVSTLTIQRTQQEDSAVYLCASSLGSASGGTDTQYFGPGTRLTVL.

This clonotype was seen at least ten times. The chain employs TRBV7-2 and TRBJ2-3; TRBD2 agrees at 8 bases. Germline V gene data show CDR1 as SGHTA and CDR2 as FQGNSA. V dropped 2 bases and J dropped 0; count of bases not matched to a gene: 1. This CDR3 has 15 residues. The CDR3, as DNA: TGTGCCAGCAGCTTATCTAGCGGGAGCACAGATACGCAGTATTTT. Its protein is CASSLSSGSTDTQYF.

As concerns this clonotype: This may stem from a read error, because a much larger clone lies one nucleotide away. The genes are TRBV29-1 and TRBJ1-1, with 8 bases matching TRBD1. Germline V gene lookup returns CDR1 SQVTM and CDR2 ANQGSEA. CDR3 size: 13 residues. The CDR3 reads CGARDRKNTEAFF. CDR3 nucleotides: TGCGGCGCAAGGGACAGGAAAAACACTGAAGCTTTCTTT.

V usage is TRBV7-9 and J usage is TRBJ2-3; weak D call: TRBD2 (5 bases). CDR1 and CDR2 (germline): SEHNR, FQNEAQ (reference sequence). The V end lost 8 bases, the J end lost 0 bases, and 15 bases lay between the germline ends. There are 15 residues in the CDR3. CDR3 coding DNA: TGTGCCAGCGAGGGCAGGACTTTTAGCACAGATACGCAGTATTTT. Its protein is CASEGRTFSTDTQYF. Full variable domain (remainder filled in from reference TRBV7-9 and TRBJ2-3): DTGVSQNPRHKITKRGQNVTFRCDPISEHNRLYWYRQTLGQGPEFLTYFQNEAQLEKSRLLSDRFSAERPKGSFSTLEIQRTEQGDSAMYLCASEGRTFSTDTQYFGPGTRLTVL.

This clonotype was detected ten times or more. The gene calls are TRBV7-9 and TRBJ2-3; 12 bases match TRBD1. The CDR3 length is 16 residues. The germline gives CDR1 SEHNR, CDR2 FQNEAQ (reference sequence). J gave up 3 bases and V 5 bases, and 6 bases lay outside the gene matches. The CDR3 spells CASSPGTGGRTDTQYF. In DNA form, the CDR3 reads TGTGCCAGCAGCCCCGGGACAGGGGGCAGGACAGATACGCAGTATTTT.

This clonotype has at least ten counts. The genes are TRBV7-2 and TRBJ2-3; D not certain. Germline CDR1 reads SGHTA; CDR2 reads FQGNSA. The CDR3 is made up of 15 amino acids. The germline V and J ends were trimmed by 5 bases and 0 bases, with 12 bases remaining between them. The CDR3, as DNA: TGTGCCAGCAGCCGTTACCCGGAAAGCACAGATACGCAGTATTTT. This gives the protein CASSRYPESTDTQYF.

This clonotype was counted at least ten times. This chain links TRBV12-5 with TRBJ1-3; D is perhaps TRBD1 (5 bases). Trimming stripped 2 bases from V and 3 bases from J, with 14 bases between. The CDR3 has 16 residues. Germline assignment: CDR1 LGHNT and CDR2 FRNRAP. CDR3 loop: CASGLPGHQDGNTIYF. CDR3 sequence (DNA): TGTGCTAGTGGTTTGCCCGGACATCAGGATGGAAACACCATATATTTT.

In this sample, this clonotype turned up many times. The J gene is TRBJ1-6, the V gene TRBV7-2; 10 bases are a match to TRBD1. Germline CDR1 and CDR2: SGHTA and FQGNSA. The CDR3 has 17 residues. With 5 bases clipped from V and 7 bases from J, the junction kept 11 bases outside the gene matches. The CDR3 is CASSLNRMGQGNSPLHF. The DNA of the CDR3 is TGTGCCAGCAGCCTAAACCGCATGGGACAGGGGAATTCACCCCTCCACTTT.

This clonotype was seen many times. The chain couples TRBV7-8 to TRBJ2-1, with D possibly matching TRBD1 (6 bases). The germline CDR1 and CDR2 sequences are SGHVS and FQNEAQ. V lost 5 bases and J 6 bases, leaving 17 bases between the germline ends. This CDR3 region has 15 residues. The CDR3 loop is CASSRRGIDFNEQFF. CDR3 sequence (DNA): TGTGCCAGCAGCAGAAGGGGGATCGATTTCAATGAGCAGTTCTTC.

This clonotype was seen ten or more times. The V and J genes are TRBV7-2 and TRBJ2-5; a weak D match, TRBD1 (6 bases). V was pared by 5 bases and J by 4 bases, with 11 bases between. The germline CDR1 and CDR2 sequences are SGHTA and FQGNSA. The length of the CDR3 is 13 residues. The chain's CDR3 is CASSTRGRETQYF. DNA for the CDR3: TGTGCCAGCAGCACCAGGGGACGAGAGACCCAGTACTTC. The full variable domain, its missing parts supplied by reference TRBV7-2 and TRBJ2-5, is GAGVSQSPSNKVTEKGKDVELRCDPISGHTALYWYRQSLGQGLEFLIYFQGNSAPDKSGLPSDRFSAERTGGSVSTLTIQRTQQEDSAVYLCASSTRGRETQYFGPGTRLLVL.

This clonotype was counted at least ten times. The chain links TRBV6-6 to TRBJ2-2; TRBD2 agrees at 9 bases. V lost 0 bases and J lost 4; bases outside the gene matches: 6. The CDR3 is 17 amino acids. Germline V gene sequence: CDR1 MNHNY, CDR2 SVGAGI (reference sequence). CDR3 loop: CASSYSQLAGVTGELFF. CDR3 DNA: TGTGCCAGCAGTTACTCTCAGTTAGCGGGAGTCACCGGGGAGCTGTTTTTT.

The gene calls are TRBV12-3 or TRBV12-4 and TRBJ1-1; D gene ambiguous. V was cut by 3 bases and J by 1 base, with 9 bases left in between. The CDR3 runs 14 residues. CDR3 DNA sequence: TGTGCCAGCAGTTTTAACGGAAGGAACACTGAAGCTTTCTTT. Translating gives CASSFNGRNTEAFF.

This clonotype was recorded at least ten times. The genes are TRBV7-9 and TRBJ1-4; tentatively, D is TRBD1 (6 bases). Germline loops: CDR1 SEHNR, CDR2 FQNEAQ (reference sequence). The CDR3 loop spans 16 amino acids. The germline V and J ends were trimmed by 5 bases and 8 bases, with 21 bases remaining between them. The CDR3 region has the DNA TGTGCCAGCAGCCCCCACCGACAGGCCGAGGAGGAAAAACTGTTTTTT. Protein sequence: CASSPHRQAEEEKLFF.